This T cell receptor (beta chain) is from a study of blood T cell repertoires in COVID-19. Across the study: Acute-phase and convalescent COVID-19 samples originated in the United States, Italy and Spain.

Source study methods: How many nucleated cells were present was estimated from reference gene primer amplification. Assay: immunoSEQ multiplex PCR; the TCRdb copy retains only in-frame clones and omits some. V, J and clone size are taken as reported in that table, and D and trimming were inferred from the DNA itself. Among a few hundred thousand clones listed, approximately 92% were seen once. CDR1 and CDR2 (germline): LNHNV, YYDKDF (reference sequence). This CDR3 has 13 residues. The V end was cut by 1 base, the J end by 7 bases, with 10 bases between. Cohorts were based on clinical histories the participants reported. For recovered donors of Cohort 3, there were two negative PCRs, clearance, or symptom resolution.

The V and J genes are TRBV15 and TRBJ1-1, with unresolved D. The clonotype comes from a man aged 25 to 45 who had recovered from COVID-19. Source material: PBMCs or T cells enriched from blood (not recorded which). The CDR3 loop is CATSRGQDNEAFF. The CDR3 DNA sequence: TGTGCCACCAGCAGAGGTCAGGATAATGAAGCTTTCTTT.